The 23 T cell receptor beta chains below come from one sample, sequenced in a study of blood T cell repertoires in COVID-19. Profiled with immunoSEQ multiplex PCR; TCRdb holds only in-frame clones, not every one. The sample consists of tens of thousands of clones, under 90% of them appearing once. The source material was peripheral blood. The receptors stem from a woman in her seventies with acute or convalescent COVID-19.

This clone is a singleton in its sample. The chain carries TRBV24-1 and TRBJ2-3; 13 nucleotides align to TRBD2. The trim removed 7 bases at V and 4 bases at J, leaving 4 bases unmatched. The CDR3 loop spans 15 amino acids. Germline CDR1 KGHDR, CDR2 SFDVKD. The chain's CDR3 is CATSYGLAGADTQYF. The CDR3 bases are TGTGCCACCAGCTATGGACTAGCGGGAGCAGATACGCAGTATTTT.

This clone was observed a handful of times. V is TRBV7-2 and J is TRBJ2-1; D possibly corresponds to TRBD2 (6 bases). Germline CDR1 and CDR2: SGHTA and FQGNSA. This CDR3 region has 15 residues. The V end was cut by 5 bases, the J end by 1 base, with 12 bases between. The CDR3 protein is CASSRGRISYNEQFF. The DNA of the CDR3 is TGTGCCAGCAGCCGGGGGAGGATATCCTACAATGAGCAGTTCTTC. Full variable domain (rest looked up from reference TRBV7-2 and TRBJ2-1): GAGVSQSPSNKVTEKGKDVELRCDPISGHTALYWYRQSLGQGLEFLIYFQGNSAPDKSGLPSDRFSAERTGGSVSTLTIQRTQQEDSAVYLCASSRGRISYNEQFFGPGTRLTVL.

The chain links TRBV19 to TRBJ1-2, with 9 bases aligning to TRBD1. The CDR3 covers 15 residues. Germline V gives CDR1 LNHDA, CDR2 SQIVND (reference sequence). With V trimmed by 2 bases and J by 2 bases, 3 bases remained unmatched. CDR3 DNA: TGTGCCAGTAGTATACCAGGGACAGGGAACTATGGCTACACCTTC. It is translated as CASSIPGTGNYGYTF.

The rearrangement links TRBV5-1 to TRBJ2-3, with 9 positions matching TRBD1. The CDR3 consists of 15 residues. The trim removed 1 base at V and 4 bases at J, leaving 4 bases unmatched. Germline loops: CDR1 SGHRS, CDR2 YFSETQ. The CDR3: CASSLLTGGADTQYF. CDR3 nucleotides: TGCGCCAGCAGCTTGTTAACAGGGGGCGCAGATACGCAGTATTTT.

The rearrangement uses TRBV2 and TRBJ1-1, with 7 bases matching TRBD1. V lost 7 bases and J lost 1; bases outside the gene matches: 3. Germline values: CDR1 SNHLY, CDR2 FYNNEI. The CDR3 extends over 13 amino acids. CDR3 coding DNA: TGTGCCAGCATGGGGACAGCGAACACTGAAGCTTTCTTT. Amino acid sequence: CASMGTANTEAFF.

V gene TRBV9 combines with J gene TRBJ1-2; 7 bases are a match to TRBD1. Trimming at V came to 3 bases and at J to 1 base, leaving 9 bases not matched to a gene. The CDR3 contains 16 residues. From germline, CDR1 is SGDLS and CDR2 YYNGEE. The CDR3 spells CASSAGPGQHNYGYTF. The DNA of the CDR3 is TGTGCCAGCAGCGCCGGACCGGGACAGCATAACTATGGCTACACCTTC.

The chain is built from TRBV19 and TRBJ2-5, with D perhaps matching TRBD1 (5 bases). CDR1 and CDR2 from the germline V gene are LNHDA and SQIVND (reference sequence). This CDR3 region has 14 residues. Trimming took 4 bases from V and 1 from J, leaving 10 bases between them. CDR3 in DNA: TGTGCCAGTAGTACCCAGGGAATCCAAGAGACCCAGTACTTC. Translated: CASSTQGIQETQYF. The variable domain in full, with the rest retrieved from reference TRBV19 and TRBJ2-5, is DGGITQSPKYLFRKEGQNVTLSCEQNLNHDAMYWYRQDPGQGLRLIYYSQIVNDFQKGDIAEGYSVSREKKESFPLTVTSAQKNPTAFYLCASSTQGIQETQYFGPGTRLLVL.

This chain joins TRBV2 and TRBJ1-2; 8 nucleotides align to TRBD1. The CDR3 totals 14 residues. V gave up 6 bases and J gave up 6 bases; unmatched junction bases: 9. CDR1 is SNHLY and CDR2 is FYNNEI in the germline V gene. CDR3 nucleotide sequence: TGTGCCAGCAGAGAGGACAGGGAATTTAATGGCTACACCTTC. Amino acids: CASREDREFNGYTF.

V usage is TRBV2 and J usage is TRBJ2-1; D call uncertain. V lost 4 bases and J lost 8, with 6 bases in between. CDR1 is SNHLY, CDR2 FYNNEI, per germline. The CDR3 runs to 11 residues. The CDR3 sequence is CASSGEDEQFF. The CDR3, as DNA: TGTGCCAGCAGTGGTGAGGATGAGCAGTTCTTC. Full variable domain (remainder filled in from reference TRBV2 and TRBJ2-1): EPEVTQTPSHQVTQMGQEVILRCVPISNHLYFYWYRQILGQKVEFLVSFYNNEISEKSEIFDDQFSVERPDGSNFTLKIRSTKLEDSAMYFCASSGEDEQFFGPGTRLTVL.

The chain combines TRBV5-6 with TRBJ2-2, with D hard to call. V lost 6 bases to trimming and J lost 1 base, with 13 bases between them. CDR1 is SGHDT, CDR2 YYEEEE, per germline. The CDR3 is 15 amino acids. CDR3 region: CASTFDNLNTGELFF. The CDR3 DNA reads TGTGCCAGCACCTTTGACAATTTGAACACCGGGGAGCTGTTTTTT.

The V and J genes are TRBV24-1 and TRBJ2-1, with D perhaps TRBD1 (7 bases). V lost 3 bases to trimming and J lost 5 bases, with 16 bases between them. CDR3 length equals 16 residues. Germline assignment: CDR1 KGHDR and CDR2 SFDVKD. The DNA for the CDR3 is TGTGCCACCAGTGATCAGGGGGGCCCGCGTGACAATGAGCAGTTCTTC. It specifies CATSDQGGPRDNEQFF.

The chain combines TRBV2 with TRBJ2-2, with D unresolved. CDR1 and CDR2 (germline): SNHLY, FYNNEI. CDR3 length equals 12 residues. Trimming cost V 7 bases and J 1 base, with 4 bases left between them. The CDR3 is CASIQNTGELFF. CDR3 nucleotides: TGTGCCAGCATACAGAACACCGGGGAGCTGTTTTTT. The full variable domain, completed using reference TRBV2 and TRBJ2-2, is EPEVTQTPSHQVTQMGQEVILRCVPISNHLYFYWYRQILGQKVEFLVSFYNNEISEKSEIFDDQFSVERPDGSNFTLKIRSTKLEDSAMYFCASIQNTGELFFGEGSRLTVL.

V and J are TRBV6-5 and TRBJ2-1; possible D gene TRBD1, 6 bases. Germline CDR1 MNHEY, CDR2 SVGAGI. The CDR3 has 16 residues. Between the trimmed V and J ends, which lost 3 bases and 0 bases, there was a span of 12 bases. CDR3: CASSYRDTSSYNEQFF. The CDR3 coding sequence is TGTGCCAGCAGTTATCGGGACACCAGCTCCTACAATGAGCAGTTCTTC.

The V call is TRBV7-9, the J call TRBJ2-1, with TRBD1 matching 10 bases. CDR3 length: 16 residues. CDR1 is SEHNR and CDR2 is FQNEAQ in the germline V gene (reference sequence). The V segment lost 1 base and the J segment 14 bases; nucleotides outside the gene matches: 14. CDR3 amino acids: CASSLVFPSPGQGEFF. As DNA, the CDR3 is TGTGCCAGCAGCTTAGTTTTCCCCTCCCCCGGACAGGGGGAGTTCTTC.

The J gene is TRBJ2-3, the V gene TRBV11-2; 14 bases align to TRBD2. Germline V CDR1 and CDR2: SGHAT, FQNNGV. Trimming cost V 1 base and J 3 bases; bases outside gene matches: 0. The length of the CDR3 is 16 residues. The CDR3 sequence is CASSLGTSGGTDTQYF. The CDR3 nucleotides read TGTGCCAGCAGCTTAGGGACTAGCGGGGGGACAGATACGCAGTATTTT.

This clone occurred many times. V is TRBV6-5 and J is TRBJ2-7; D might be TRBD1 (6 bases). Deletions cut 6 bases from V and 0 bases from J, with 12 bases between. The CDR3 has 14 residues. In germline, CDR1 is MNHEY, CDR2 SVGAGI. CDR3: CASSDRWSSYEQYV. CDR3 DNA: TGTGCCAGCAGCGACAGGTGGAGCTCCTACGAGCAGTACGTC.

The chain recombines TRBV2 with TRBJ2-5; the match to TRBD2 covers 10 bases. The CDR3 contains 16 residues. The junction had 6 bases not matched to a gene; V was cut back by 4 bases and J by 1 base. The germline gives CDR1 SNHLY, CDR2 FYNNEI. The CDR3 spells CASSVLTSGVQETQYF. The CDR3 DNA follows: TGTGCCAGCAGTGTACTAACTAGCGGGGTCCAAGAGACCCAGTACTTC.

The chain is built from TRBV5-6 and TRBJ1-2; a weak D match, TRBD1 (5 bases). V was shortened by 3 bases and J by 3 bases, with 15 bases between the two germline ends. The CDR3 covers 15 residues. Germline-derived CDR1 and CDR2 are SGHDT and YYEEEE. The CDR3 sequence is CASSSRDLPHYGYTF. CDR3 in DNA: TGTGCCAGCAGCTCCCGGGACTTACCCCACTATGGCTACACCTTC.

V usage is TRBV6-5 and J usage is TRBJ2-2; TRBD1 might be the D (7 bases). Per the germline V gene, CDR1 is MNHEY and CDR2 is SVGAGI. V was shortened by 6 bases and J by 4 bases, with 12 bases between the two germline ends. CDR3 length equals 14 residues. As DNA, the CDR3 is TGTGCCAGCAGCCAGGGGGAGGCCACCGGGGAGCTGTTTTTT. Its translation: CASSQGEATGELFF.

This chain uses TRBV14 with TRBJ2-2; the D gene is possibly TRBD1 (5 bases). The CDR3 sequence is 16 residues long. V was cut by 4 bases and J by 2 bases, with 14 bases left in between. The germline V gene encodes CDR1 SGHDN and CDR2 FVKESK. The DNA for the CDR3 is TGTGCCAGCAGCCGCGAGTGGGGCCTAAACACCGGGGAGCTGTTTTTT. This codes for CASSREWGLNTGELFF.

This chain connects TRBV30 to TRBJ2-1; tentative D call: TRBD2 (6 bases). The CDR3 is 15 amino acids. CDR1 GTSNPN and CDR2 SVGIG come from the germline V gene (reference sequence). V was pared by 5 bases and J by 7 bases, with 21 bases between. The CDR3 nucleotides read TGTGCCTGGGGGGGGAGTAAGGAACGGTGGAATGAGCAGTTCTTC. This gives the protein CAWGGSKERWNEQFF.

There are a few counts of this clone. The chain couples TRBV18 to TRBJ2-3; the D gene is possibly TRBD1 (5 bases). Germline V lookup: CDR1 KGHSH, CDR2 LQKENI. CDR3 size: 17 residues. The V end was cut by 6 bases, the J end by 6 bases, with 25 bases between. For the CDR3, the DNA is TGTGCCAGCTCCTTCGACTGGGTCTCAGGGTCTGGGGATACGCAGTATTTT. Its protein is CASSFDWVSGSGDTQYF.

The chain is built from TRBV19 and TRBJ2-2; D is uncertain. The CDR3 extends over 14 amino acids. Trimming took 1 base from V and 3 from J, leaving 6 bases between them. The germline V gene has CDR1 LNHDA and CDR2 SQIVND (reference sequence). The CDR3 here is CASSIGSDTGELFF. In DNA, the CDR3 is TGTGCCAGTAGTATAGGCAGTGACACCGGGGAGCTGTTTTTT.